This T cell receptor (beta chain) was recovered during a study of cytomegalovirus exposure and HLA in healthy donors. At the level of the study: Within an early data release were 85 million or so unique TCRs drawn from HLA-typed donors. Study-level findings and limits: Later analysis placed DRB1 highest and HLA-C lowest in TCR association rates, which differed by HLA locus. In vitro, a few CMV-associated chains proved specific for CMV antigens.

At the time of sampling, donors were nominally healthy, though unrecorded immune exposures were likely. Details on this clone: The antigen remains unidentified.

The study ran its PCR with 60 Vbeta and 13 Jbeta primers. The data were produced by immunoSEQ multiplex PCR, yet TCRdb's version contains in-frame clones alone and is incomplete. The profile covers 150,000 to 160,000 clones, with around 70% appearing a single time and under 2.5% taken by the ten largest. Looked up from germline, CDR1 is SEHNR and CDR2 is FQNEAQ (reference sequence). The CDR3 runs 15 residues. J gave up 6 bases and V 6 bases, and 9 bases lay outside the gene matches. The receptor comes from a man aged 25-45 years in good health and CMV-seronegative. This chain links TRBV7-9 with TRBJ2-3, with 10 bases lining up with TRBD2. The material sequenced was PBMCs. The CDR3 here is CASSRLAGEWDTQYF. The DNA of the CDR3 is TGTGCCAGCAGTCGTCTAGCGGGGGAATGGGATACGCAGTATTTT.